This is a list of T cell receptor beta chains from one sample in a study of CD8 T cells in Susac syndrome. TCRdb independently ran MiXCR on the immunoSEQ multiplex PCR reads; one entry per CDR3 protein. The sample records roughly 150,000 distinct CDR3 sequences, over 85% being singletons. The sample comprised CD8+ T cells from PBMCs. Receptors were obtained from a human donor with multiple sclerosis. CDR3s include the opening cysteine and the closing phenylalanine or tryptophan. A D gene is named only where the DNA matches it firmly. A row's size may be missing; if present it is once, few, many or a size class.

TRBD1,-,TRBV6-6,TRBJ1-2,TGTGCCAGCACCACAGGGGCGAGCTACACCTTC,CASTTGASYTF
TRBD1,-,TRBV29-1,TRBJ1-2,TGCAGCGCTACTCCGGACAGGGAAGAAGGCTACACCTTC,CSATPDREEGYTF
-,once,TRBV19,TRBJ2-1,TGTGCCAGTAGTATAGGAAGCCACTACAATGAGCAGTTCTTC,CASSIGSHYNEQFF
-,-,TRBV25-1,TRBJ1-2,TGTGCCAGCAGTGGGGCCTGGGGGGAGGGCTACACCTTC,CASSGAWGEGYTF
TRBD1,-,TRBV11-2,TRBJ1-4,TGTGCCAGCAGCTTCGTTACAGGGGGTGAAAAACTGTTTTTT,CASSFVTGGEKLFF
TRBD2,once,TRBV6-2/TRBV6-3,TRBJ2-3,TGTGCCAGCATTTCCACTAGCGGGGGCCTTTTGGATACGCAGTATTTT,CASISTSGGLLDTQYF
TRBD1,-,TRBV14,TRBJ2-5,TGTGCCAGCAGGTTTGGGACAGGGGCCCAGTACTTC,CASRFGTGAQYF
TRBD2,once,TRBV20-1,TRBJ2-1,TGCAGTGCTAGACAACCACTAGCGGGGGTCTACAATGAGCAGTTCTTC,CSARQPLAGVYNEQFF
-,-,TRBV7-9,TRBJ2-5,TGTGCCAGCAGCTCTTCTTGGACACCCGAACGGGAGACCCAGTACTTC,CASSSSWTPERETQYF
-,few,TRBV5-6,TRBJ2-7,TGTGCCAGCAGCTTGGCAGGGCGCGAGCAGTACTTC,CASSLAGREQYF
-,-,TRBV14,TRBJ2-7,TGTGCCAGCAGCCGAGCGGACTCCTACGAGCAGTACTTC,CASSRADSYEQYF
TRBD2,-,TRBV28,TRBJ2-1,TGTGCCAGCCTGGATGGACTAGCGTTGGTCGATGAGCAGTTCTTC,CASLDGLALVDEQFF
-,-,TRBV29-1,TRBJ2-7,TGCAGCGTTGAAGAGGTCGGCAGGGGACACTACGAGCAGTACTTC,CSVEEVGRGHYEQYF
TRBD1,-,TRBV30,TRBJ2-7,TGTGCCTGGAGTCCCGGGACAGGGTCCTACGAGCAGTACTTC,CAWSPGTGSYEQYF
TRBD1,-,TRBV4-3,TRBJ2-1,TGCGCCAGCAGCCAAGAGCGTGAGGGGGCCGAAGACAATGAGCAGTTCTTC,CASSQEREGAEDNEQFF
-,-,TRBV4-3,TRBJ2-7,TGCGCCAGCAGCCAAGATCAGGCAGGGCGCTACGAGCAGTACTTC,CASSQDQAGRYEQYF
-,-,TRBV6-4,TRBJ2-3,TGTGCCAGCAGTGAAGGAACAGGGAGTGGTTCAGATACGCAGTATTTT,CASSEGTGSGSDTQYF
-,once,TRBV27,TRBJ2-7,TGTGCCAGCAGTTATCAGACCCCCTACGAGCAGTACTTC,CASSYQTPYEQYF
-,once,TRBV20-1,TRBJ1-1,TGCAGTGCTAGGGCGGGTTTGGGCACTGAAGCTTTCTTT,CSARAGLGTEAFF
-,-,TRBV13,TRBJ1-5,TGTGCCAGCAGCTCTACGAATCAGCCCCAGCATTTT,CASSSTNQPQHF
-,-,TRBV4-1,TRBJ2-7,TGCGCCAGCAGCCAAGAAACCCCGCTAGCCTCCTACGAGCAGTACTTC,CASSQETPLASYEQYF
-,-,TRBV29-1,TRBJ2-7,TGCAGCGTCCTGACAGGCAACTCCTACGAGCAGTACTTC,CSVLTGNSYEQYF
-,-,TRBV7-9,TRBJ2-7,TGTGCCAGCAGCTCTAATGACAGGAACGAGCAGTACTTC,CASSSNDRNEQYF
-,-,TRBV27,TRBJ2-3,TGTGCCAGCAGTCGACGGCAGGGACCAGATACGCAGTATTTT,CASSRRQGPDTQYF
-,-,TRBV2,TRBJ1-2,TGTGCCAGCTTCTGGGACCGGGACAACGCTAACTATGGCTACACCTTC,CASFWDRDNANYGYTF
-,-,TRBV5-1,TRBJ2-7,TGCGCCAGCAGCCAGACTAGGGACGAGCAGTACTTC,CASSQTRDEQYF
-,-,TRBV7-9,TRBJ2-1,TGTGCCAGCAGCTGGGGGGGCTCGAGCTCCTACAATGAGCAGTTCTTC,CASSWGGSSSYNEQFF
-,-,TRBV30,TRBJ1-4,TGTGCCTGGAGTGGCTTCAAGGGTGAAAAACTGTTTTTT,CAWSGFKGEKLFF
TRBD2,-,TRBV7-3,TRBJ2-3,TGTGCCAGCAGCATCAGCGGGGGTCGGGCAGATACGCAGTATTTT,CASSISGGRADTQYF
TRBD2,-,TRBV27,TRBJ2-1,TGTGCCACCGGACTAGCGGGGGGGAATGAGCAGTTCTTC,CATGLAGGNEQFF
-,-,TRBV29-1,TRBJ2-3,TGCAGCGTTGGATGGGGACGAGGAGATAGGGATACGCAGTATTTT,CSVGWGRGDRDTQYF
-,-,TRBV7-9,TRBJ2-3,TGTGCCAGCAGCTGGGGGTCCACAGATACGCAGTATTTT,CASSWGSTDTQYF
-,-,TRBV3-1,TRBJ1-6,TGTGCCAGCAGCCAAGATTTCAGGCTTAATTCACCCCTCCACTTT,CASSQDFRLNSPLHF
TRBD2,-,TRBV30,TRBJ2-1,TGTGCCTGGAGCCTAGCGGGACTAGCGGGGGTCATAAATGAGCAGTTCTTC,CAWSLAGLAGVINEQFF
-,once,TRBV3-1,TRBJ2-7,TGTGCCAGCAGCCCGTCGCCGGGGGAGATCTACGAGCAGTACTTC,CASSPSPGEIYEQYF
TRBD1,-,TRBV20-1,TRBJ1-5,TGCAGTGCCGGACAGGGCCGGCAGCCCCAGCATTTT,CSAGQGRQPQHF
TRBD1,once,TRBV7-9,TRBJ2-1,TGTGCCAGCAACAAACAGGGGGCCGGATACAATGAGCAGTTCTTC,CASNKQGAGYNEQFF
-,-,TRBV10-3,TRBJ2-7,TGTGCCCTCAGTGGGGGGTACGAGCAGTACTTC,CALSGGYEQYF
-,-,TRBV5-6,TRBJ1-2,TGTGCCAGCACGGGCCCGACAGTGGGCTACACCTTC,CASTGPTVGYTF
TRBD2,-,TRBV2,TRBJ2-3,TGTGCCAGCAGTGATTCCGGACTAGCGGGGGGCCCGCAGTATTTT,CASSDSGLAGGPQYF
-,-,TRBV9,TRBJ1-2,TGTGCCAGCAGCGTAGGGCAGGGAGTCTATGGCTACACCTTC,CASSVGQGVYGYTF
TRBD1,-,TRBV30,TRBJ2-2,TGTGCCTGGACTGGGGACAGTCTTTCCGGGGAGCTGTTTTTT,CAWTGDSLSGELFF
-,-,TRBV4-1,TRBJ2-7,TGCGCCAGCAGCCAAGTGCAGCAGTCCTACGAGCAGTACTTC,CASSQVQQSYEQYF
-,-,TRBV9,TRBJ1-2,TGTGCCAGCAGTGACAGGCGTGACTATGGCTACACCTTC,CASSDRRDYGYTF
-,few,TRBV2,TRBJ2-1,TGTGCCAGCAGTGGGGGCTACAATGAGCAGTTCTTC,CASSGGYNEQFF
TRBD1,-,TRBV20-1,TRBJ1-2,TGCAGTGCTCCGACAGGGGCGAACCACTATGGCTACACCTTC,CSAPTGANHYGYTF